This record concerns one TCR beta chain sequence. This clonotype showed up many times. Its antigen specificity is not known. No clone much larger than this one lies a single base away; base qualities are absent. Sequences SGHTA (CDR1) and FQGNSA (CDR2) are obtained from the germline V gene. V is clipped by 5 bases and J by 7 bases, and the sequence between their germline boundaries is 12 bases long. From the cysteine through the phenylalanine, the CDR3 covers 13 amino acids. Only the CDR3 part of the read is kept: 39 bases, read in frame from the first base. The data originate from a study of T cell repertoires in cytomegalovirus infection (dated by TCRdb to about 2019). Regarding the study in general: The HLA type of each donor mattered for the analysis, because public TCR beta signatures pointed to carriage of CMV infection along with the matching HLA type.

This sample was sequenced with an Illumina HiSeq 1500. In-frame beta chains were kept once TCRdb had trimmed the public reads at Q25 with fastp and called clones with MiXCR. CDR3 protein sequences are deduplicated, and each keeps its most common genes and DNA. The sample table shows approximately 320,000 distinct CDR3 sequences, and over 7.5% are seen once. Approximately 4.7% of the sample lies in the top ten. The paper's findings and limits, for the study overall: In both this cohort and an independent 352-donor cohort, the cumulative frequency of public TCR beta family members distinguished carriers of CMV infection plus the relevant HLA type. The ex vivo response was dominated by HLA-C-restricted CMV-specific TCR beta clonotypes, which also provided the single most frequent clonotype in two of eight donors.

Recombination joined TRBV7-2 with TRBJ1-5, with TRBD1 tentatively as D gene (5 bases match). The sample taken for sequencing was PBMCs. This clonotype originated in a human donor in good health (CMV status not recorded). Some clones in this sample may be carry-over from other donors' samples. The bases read TGTGCCAGCAGCCTACAGGTGAACCAGCCCCAGCATTTT. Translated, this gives CASSLQVNQPQHF.